Listed here is a single T cell receptor beta chain. Per the authors' pipeline: How many nucleated cells were present was estimated from reference gene primer amplification. The protocol was immunoSEQ multiplex PCR, while the TCRdb copy is restricted to in-frame clones and leaves out a portion. The DNA was the basis for D and trimming; V, J and clone size are from that table. Of fewer than 200,000 clones listed, roughly 83% were seen once; the top ten hold over 1.5%. Germline values: CDR1 SGHRS, CDR2 YFSETQ. The CDR3 runs 15 residues. V was cut by 0 bases and J by 5 bases, with 14 bases left in between. This sample stems from a study of blood T cell repertoires in COVID-19. On the study more broadly: Acute-phase and convalescent COVID-19 samples originated in the United States, Italy and Spain. Nucleic acid was either cDNA or gDNA, and it came from T cells, B-cell-depleted T cells, or PBMCs.

The clonotype originates from a human donor in a cohort sampled during active COVID-19. Sequencing was carried out using peripheral blood. The rearrangement links TRBV5-1 to TRBJ2-5; a weak D match, TRBD1 (5 bases). CDR3 residues: CASSLEGPQQETQYF. The CDR3 bases are TGCGCCAGCAGCTTGGAGGGGCCCCAACAGGAGACCCAGTACTTC.